A selection of T cell receptor beta chains follows, all from one sample in a study of shared clonotypes between healthy human individuals. Here immunoSEQ multiplex PCR was the method, and the copy in TCRdb shows in-frame clones only, minus some. Here the sample spans 550,000 to 700,000 clones, more than 70% being singletons. Sequenced material: memory CD4+ T cells sorted from blood. The receptor source for this set is a woman aged 30 to 39 in good health. Each CDR3 is given with its conserved first and last residue. A D gene is named only where the DNA matches it firmly. Clone size, where shown, is once, few, many, or a class for clones that have expanded.

NA	NA	TRBV2	TRBJ2-3	CASKAQDLDADTQYF	TGTGCCAGCAAGGCCCAAGACCTGGACGCAGATACGCAGTATTTT
NA	NA	TRBV5-4	TRBJ2-2	CASSLVGSAVGELFF	TGTGCCAGCAGCTTGGTAGGGTCGGCCGTTGGGGAGCTGTTTTTT
TRBD1	NA	TRBV28	TRBJ2-7	CASSPDRDSYEQYF	TGTGCCAGCAGTCCGGACAGGGACTCCTACGAGCAGTACTTC
NA	few	TRBV20-1	TRBJ1-4	CSAPGGEKLFF	TGCAGTGCCCCGGGAGGCGAAAAACTGTTTTTT
TRBD1	NA	TRBV25-1	TRBJ2-7	CASSEGTGSYEQYF	TGTGCCAGCAGTGAAGGGACAGGCTCCTACGAGCAGTACTTC
NA	NA	TRBV7-9	TRBJ2-5	CASSSEGTRETQYF	TGTGCCAGCAGCTCAGAGGGAACTAGGGAGACCCAGTACTTC
TRBD1	once	TRBV19	TRBJ1-1	CASSLPGQAFVEAFF	TGTGCCAGTAGTCTACCGGGACAGGCTTTTGTGGAAGCTTTCTTT
NA	NA	TRBV28	TRBJ2-7	CASLDRAGTPEQYF	TGTGCCAGCCTCGATAGGGCCGGGACGCCTGAGCAGTACTTC
TRBD2	NA	TRBV19	TRBJ2-3	CASSLTSGTTDTQYF	TGTGCCAGTAGTCTAACTAGCGGAACCACAGATACGCAGTATTTT
NA	many	TRBV28	TRBJ2-7	CASSLYYEQYF	TGTGCCAGCAGTTTATACTACGAGCAGTACTTC
NA	NA	TRBV10-3	TRBJ1-2	CAITGVGGYTF	TGTGCCATCACAGGGGTTGGTGGCTACACCTTC
NA	NA	TRBV10-3	TRBJ1-1	CAISESAKNTEAFF	TGTGCCATCAGTGAATCGGCGAAGAACACTGAAGCTTTCTTT
NA	once	TRBV28	TRBJ1-5	CASSSAQAARGGQPQHF	TGTGCCAGCAGTTCTGCCCAAGCCGCCAGGGGCGGACAGCCCCAGCATTTT
TRBD2	few	TRBV7-2	TRBJ2-1	CASGGGLAGAYNEQFF	TGTGCCAGCGGGGGGGGTTTAGCGGGAGCCTACAATGAGCAGTTCTTC
TRBD1	few	TRBV15	TRBJ2-3	CATSRGTGGADTQYF	TGTGCCACCAGCAGAGGGACAGGGGGTGCAGATACGCAGTATTTT
NA	NA	TRBV5-1	TRBJ2-2	CASSLVGGYTGELFF	TGCGCCAGCAGCTTGGTTGGGGGATACACCGGGGAGCTGTTTTTT
NA	NA	TRBV19	TRBJ1-1	CASSLISNTEAFF	TGTGCCAGTAGTTTAATATCGAACACTGAAGCTTTCTTT
TRBD1	NA	TRBV2	TRBJ2-7	CASSSGTVSSYEQYF	TGTGCCAGCAGTTCCGGGACAGTGAGCTCCTACGAGCAGTACTTC
TRBD2	NA	TRBV6-1	TRBJ2-3	CASSGIAGSVGTQYF	TGTGCCAGCAGTGGGATAGCGGGGTCTGTGGGTACGCAGTATTTT